This note documents a single TCR beta chain sequence. These data belong to a study of PD-L1 blockade in urothelial cancer. Study overall: Patients began atezolizumab, 1,200 mg intravenously every 3 weeks, in the mid-2010s.

As for time point: peripheral blood 6 weeks after treatment start. V dropped 11 bases and J dropped 5 bases, with 21 bases sitting between them. Germline CDR1 and CDR2: LNHDA and SQIVND (reference sequence). The CDR3 loop spans 14 amino acids. TCRdb keeps only in-frame clones here, not all; method: immunoSEQ multiplex PCR. The repertoire holds about 45,000 clones, roughly four fifths seen once, with 13% in the top ten. The sequence derives from a man aged 60 to 75 with urothelial cancer. The source material was PBMCs, sampled around atezolizumab (anti-PD-L1) treatment. The chain links TRBV19 to TRBJ1-2, with no clear D. CDR3 amino acids: CASKSGESVYGYTF. In nucleotides, the CDR3 is TGTGCCTCGAAAAGTGGGGAGAGTGTATATGGCTACACCTTC.